These T cell receptor beta chains were read from a single sample in a study of monozygotic twins with inflammatory bowel disease. From the 5' RACE reads, TCRdb lists one entry per CDR3 protein and no DNA. The sample has fewer than 550,000 distinct CDR3 sequences. Input material: blood. Source of these receptors: a human donor with ulcerative colitis or Crohn's disease, or a healthy co-twin of an affected twin (not recorded which). CDR3s include the opening cysteine and the closing phenylalanine or tryptophan.

J gene: TRBJ2-2
V gene: TRBV19
CDR3 protein: CASDRGGLKSTGELFF

J gene: TRBJ1-2
V gene: TRBV6-6
CDR3 protein: CASRRGQGGGYTF

J gene: TRBJ2-1
V gene: TRBV29-1
CDR3 protein: CSVYRGYNEQFF

J gene: TRBJ1-5
V gene: TRBV10-3
CDR3 protein: CAISDAPNQPQHF

J gene: TRBJ2-5
V gene: TRBV7-9
CDR3 protein: CASKSFQETQYF

J gene: TRBJ2-1
V gene: TRBV5-6
CDR3 protein: CASSPWVSGPYNEQFF

J gene: TRBJ2-3
V gene: TRBV6-2/TRBV6-3
CDR3 protein: CASSYSIRSSITDTQYF

J gene: TRBJ1-5
V gene: TRBV7-2
CDR3 protein: CASSQTGANQPQHF

J gene: TRBJ2-7
V gene: TRBV28
CDR3 protein: CASSLGGGGQAYEQYF

J gene: TRBJ2-3
V gene: TRBV19
CDR3 protein: CASSDPRGGGDTQYF

J gene: TRBJ2-2
V gene: TRBV6-2/TRBV6-3
CDR3 protein: CASSYSNHPGELFF

J gene: TRBJ2-7
V gene: TRBV5-4
CDR3 protein: CASSRQGVPHEQYF

J gene: TRBJ2-5
V gene: TRBV20-1
CDR3 protein: CSATRQGQETQYF

J gene: TRBJ2-7
V gene: TRBV29-1
CDR3 protein: CSVTESSYEQYF

J gene: TRBJ2-7
V gene: TRBV13
CDR3 protein: CASSLGRLTSYEQYF

J gene: TRBJ1-2
V gene: TRBV10-3
CDR3 protein: CAISRDRDYGYTF

J gene: TRBJ1-1
V gene: TRBV5-4
CDR3 protein: CASSLGREGEAFF

J gene: TRBJ2-2
V gene: TRBV2
CDR3 protein: CASSVSGGPTGELFF

J gene: TRBJ1-2
V gene: TRBV11-2
CDR3 protein: CASSSPDRSEGRVYGYTF

J gene: TRBJ2-3
V gene: TRBV6-1
CDR3 protein: CASSEVGTDTQYF

J gene: TRBJ2-6
V gene: TRBV20-1
CDR3 protein: CSAMPSGANVLTF

J gene: TRBJ2-1
V gene: TRBV7-9
CDR3 protein: CASSLGGLTYNEQFF

J gene: TRBJ2-1
V gene: TRBV5-1
CDR3 protein: CASSWTSGRASGFNEQFF

J gene: TRBJ2-7
V gene: TRBV5-1
CDR3 protein: CASSLEAGSSYEQYF

J gene: TRBJ2-1
V gene: TRBV7-2
CDR3 protein: CASSPQLTSGPDNEQFF

J gene: TRBJ2-7
V gene: TRBV28
CDR3 protein: CASSFGPNYEQYF

J gene: TRBJ1-1
V gene: TRBV19
CDR3 protein: CASSFGTNGAEAFF

J gene: TRBJ2-1
V gene: TRBV5-1
CDR3 protein: CASSPPTAAEQFF

J gene: TRBJ2-2
V gene: TRBV18
CDR3 protein: CASSPRVGNTGELFF

J gene: TRBJ2-6
V gene: TRBV5-1
CDR3 protein: CASSSGGGANVLTF

J gene: TRBJ1-3
V gene: TRBV12-3/TRBV12-4
CDR3 protein: CASTAIREGHTIYF

J gene: TRBJ1-1
V gene: TRBV12-3/TRBV12-4
CDR3 protein: CASSGRIATEAFF

J gene: TRBJ2-3
V gene: TRBV7-9
CDR3 protein: CASSLAPGTLTDTQYF

J gene: TRBJ2-2
V gene: TRBV19
CDR3 protein: CASIAGTRNANTGELFF

J gene: TRBJ1-3
V gene: TRBV12-3/TRBV12-4
CDR3 protein: CASTKGGRLGSTIYF

J gene: TRBJ2-7
V gene: TRBV29-1
CDR3 protein: CSAESGTDSYEQYF

J gene: TRBJ1-5
V gene: TRBV24-1
CDR3 protein: CATSVGTGVLEPQHF

J gene: TRBJ2-7
V gene: TRBV28
CDR3 protein: CASIKQGPYEQYF

J gene: TRBJ2-5
V gene: TRBV6-6
CDR3 protein: CASSLGTGVETQYF